This T cell receptor (beta chain) was observed in a study of early T cells in non-severe SARS-CoV-2 infection. At the level of the study: Sequencing targeted bulk RNA from unsorted whole blood, leaving chains unpaired.

The TCR library protocol attached unique molecular identifiers to the individual cDNA molecules. TCRdb itself ran the 5' RACE reads through MiXCR, one entry per CDR3 protein. The table shows 37,000 or so distinct CDR3 sequences, with 5.8% occurring only once. The V segment lost 0 bases and the J segment 8 bases; nucleotides outside the gene matches: 12. The CDR3 is 16 amino acids. From germline, CDR1 is GTSNPN and CDR2 SVGIG (reference sequence). Whole-study results and caveats: Database matching using VDJdb favored anti-spike CD8 responses, with private and CD4 specificities left missing.

This clonotype has only a few counts. The antigen is not known. Input material: whole blood. The chain has TRBV30 and TRBJ2-1; the match to TRBD2 covers 8 bases. This sequence was found in an adult who was a healthcare worker with PCR-confirmed SARS-CoV-2 infection or an uninfected control (not recorded which). DNA for the CDR3: TGTGCCTGGAGTGTACGACCGACGGGAGGGCAGGATGAGCAGTTCTTC. Residues: CAWSVRPTGGQDEQFF.